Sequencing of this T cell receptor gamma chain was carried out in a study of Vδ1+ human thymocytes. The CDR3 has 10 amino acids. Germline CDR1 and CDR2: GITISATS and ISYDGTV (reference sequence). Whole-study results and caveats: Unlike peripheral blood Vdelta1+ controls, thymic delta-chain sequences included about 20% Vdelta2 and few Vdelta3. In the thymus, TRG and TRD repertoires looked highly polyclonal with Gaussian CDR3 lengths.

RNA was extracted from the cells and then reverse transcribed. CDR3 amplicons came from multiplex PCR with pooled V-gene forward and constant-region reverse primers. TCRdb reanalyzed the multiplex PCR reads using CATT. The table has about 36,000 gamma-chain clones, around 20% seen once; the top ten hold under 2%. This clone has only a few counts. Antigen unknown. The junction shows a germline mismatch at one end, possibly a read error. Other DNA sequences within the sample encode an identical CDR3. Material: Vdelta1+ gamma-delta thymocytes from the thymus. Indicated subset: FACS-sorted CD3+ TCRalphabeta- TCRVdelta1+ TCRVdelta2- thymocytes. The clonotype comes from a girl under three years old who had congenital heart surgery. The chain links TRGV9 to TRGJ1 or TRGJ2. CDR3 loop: CALWEVEKLF. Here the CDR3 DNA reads TGCGCCTTGTGGGAGGTGGAGAAACTCTTT.